A single T cell receptor (beta chain) is shown here with its context. Its antigen remains unidentified. The sample is drawn from a study of cytomegalovirus exposure and HLA in healthy donors. General observations from the study: The likely origin of a cluster of highly shared sequence variants was a sequencing artifact.

In the PCR, 60 Vbeta and 13 Jbeta primers were used. The repertoire was sequenced with immunoSEQ multiplex PCR; TCRdb's copy has only in-frame clones and lacks some. Of about 240,000 clones in the sample, around 80% were seen once. This clonotype was obtained from an older woman in good health and CMV-seropositive. What was sequenced was PBMCs.

The CDR3 DNA sequence: TGTGCCAGCAGTTTCATTCGGTCCGGGACTAGGGAGAACAATGAGCAGTTCTTC. It encodes CASSFIRSGTRENNEQFF. This chain uses TRBV27 with TRBJ2-1; 8 bases fit TRBD2. Germline lookup yields CDR1 MNHEY and CDR2 SMNVEV (reference sequence). V dropped 3 bases and J dropped 5; count of bases not matched to a gene: 15. This CDR3 is 18 amino acids long.